This T cell receptor (beta chain) was recovered during a study of beta chain features in type 1 diabetes. Points from the study as a whole: An over-representation of cells with high TCR expression could result from cDNA sequencing. There was a moderate but significant shortening of TCRB CDR3s in all four CD4+ subsets of Type 1 diabetes patients.

V trimming: 4 bases; J trimming: 5 bases; junction bases outside the gene matches: 10. This CDR3 comprises 15 residues. Concerning this clone itself: Its antigen is still unknown.

Investigators reverse transcribed all isolated RNA, so they sequenced expressed TCRB transcripts. Reads from naive, central memory and regulatory T cell samples averaged about 3.3 million. Profiling relied on immunoSEQ multiplex PCR, and the TCRdb table lists in-frame clones only, not all of them. Among under 250,000 clones listed, 14% were seen once. This chain uses TRBV5-3 with TRBJ2-7; 9 bases are a match to TRBD1. TRBV5-3 is an open reading frame, and its role is uncertain. This sequence originates from a woman aged 40 to 55 in good health. The specimen was naive CD4+ T cells from blood. This chain's CDR3 is CARSGRGQGNHEQYF. The CDR3 region has the DNA TGTGCCAGAAGCGGCAGGGGACAGGGAAACCACGAGCAGTACTTC.